This TCR beta chain was recorded in a study of cytomegalovirus exposure and HLA in healthy donors. For the study at large: One earlier analysis, a look at 200 million or so T cells, found around 110 million unique TCR beta sequences. Researchers found that less than 90% of a few hundred genotyped donors fell within the Caucasian-associated ancestry cluster. Regarding the study as a whole: Previous analysis showed most TCR beta V segments were productive about 87% or about 30% of the time. Fewer N-insertions (relative to the roughly 660-donor mean) were reportedly seen in an Asian-associated ancestry cluster in a later analysis.

The CDR3 totals 15 residues. V was trimmed by 7 bases and J by 4 bases, leaving 19 bases between them. Germline values: CDR1 LNHDA, CDR2 SQIVND (reference sequence). A multiplex PCR was run with 60 Vbeta primers and 13 Jbeta primers. The assay was immunoSEQ multiplex PCR, and TCRdb's table has in-frame clones only and misses some. The sample lists about 120,000 clones; about 70% were seen once. A single count supports this clone. The antigen is not known. The sequence came from a woman aged 40 to 50 in good health and CMV-seropositive. The rearrangement links TRBV19 to TRBJ1-1; the D gene is possibly TRBD1 (5 bases). Sequenced: PBMCs. CDR3 bases: TGTGCCAGTATCGGTCTCGCGGGGGGGACCACTGAAGCTTTCTTT. Its protein product is CASIGLAGGTTEAFF.